This passage covers 4 T cell receptor beta chains from one sample sequenced in a study of vaccination effects on CD4 cells after COVID-19 (dated by TCRdb to 2022 to 2024). The ViraFEST assay stimulated PBMC with viral peptide pools and then used TCR sequencing to identify antigen-specific CD4+ T cell clonotypes by expansion. After roughly 11 days of culture, CD4+ T cells were isolated with the EasySep CD4+ T cell isolation kit. Negative nucleocapsid antibody results before and after vaccination confirmed that the healthy vaccine recipients had no prior SARS-CoV-2 infection. The protocol used for the library was the immunoSEQ multiplex PCR assay. Entries here come from immuneACCESS through TCRdb and include only in-frame sequences with V and J called. Some clones fail to appear in such tables; in the studies checked, an unresolved V gene covers under half of the shortfall, and the cause of the remainder is unknown. Within this sample are approximately 50,000 clones, with roughly 79% of them counted one time only. Together, the top ten hold 6% of the sample.

These receptors have no identified antigens. This sample comprised CD4+ T cells from PBMCs cultured with HCoV-OC43 spike peptides, obtained before COVID-19 vaccination. Explained via the paper, the cell subset or site label denotes: HCoV-OC43 spike overlapping peptide pool stimulation. The receptors originated from a human donor who received a COVID-19 vaccine.

This clone has more than one count but fewer than ten. The chain's CDR3 is CSEQGADTQYF. CDR3 sequence (DNA): TGCAGTGAACAGGGAGCAGATACGCAGTATTTT. The V call is TRBV20-1, the J call TRBJ2-3; a possible D gene is TRBD1 (6 bases). This CDR3 spans 11 amino acids. CDR1 is DFQATT and CDR2 is SNEGSKA in the germline V gene (reference sequence). The V and J ends lost 7 bases and 4 bases respectively, with 9 bases between them.

A few counts support this clone. This chain links TRBV7-2 with TRBJ2-7, with D perhaps TRBD2 (5 bases). This CDR3 is built from 13 residues. V was trimmed by 5 bases and J by 3 bases, leaving 11 bases between them. Germline V CDR1 and CDR2: SGHTA, FQGNSA. Written as DNA, the CDR3 is TGTGCCAGCAGCGCTGACCGGGACTACGAGCAGTACGTC. Translation: CASSADRDYEQYV.

The chain has TRBV5-6 and TRBJ1-5, with TRBD1 identical over 8 bases. The germline V gene encodes CDR1 SGHDT and CDR2 YYEEEE. The V segment lost 4 bases and the J segment 0 bases; nucleotides outside the gene matches: 9. The CDR3 runs 17 residues. The CDR3 region has the DNA TGTGCCAGCAGCCTGACAGGGGCGGGGGATAGCAATCAGCCCCAGCATTTT. Protein product: CASSLTGAGDSNQPQHF.

V is TRBV3-1 (or the pseudogene TRBV3-2) and J is TRBJ2-5; 9 bases match TRBD2. The V gene end was trimmed by 2 bases and the J gene end by 5 bases; junction bases not matched to a gene: 9. Germline assignment: CDR1 LGHDT and CDR2 YNNKEL (reference sequence). The CDR3 has 16 amino acids. The CDR3: CASSQYRGGVMETQYF. CDR3 DNA: TGTGCCAGCAGCCAATACCGCGGGGGGGTGATGGAGACCCAGTACTTC.